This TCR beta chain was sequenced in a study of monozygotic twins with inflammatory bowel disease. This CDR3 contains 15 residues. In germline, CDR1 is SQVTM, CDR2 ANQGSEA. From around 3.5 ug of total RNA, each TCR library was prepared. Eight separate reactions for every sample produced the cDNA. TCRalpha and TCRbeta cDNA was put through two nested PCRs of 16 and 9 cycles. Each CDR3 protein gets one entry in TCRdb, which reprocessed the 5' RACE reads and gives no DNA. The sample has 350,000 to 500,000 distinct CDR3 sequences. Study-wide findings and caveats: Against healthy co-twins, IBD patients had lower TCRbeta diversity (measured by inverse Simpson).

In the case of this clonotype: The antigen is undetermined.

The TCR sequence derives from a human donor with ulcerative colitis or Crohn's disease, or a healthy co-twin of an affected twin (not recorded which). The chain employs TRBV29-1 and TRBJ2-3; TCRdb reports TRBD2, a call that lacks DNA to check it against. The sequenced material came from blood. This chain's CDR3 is CSAPGTSGSTDTQYF.